This entry describes one T cell receptor beta chain. Its specificity is not known. This sample stems from a study of OX40 agonist ivuxolimab in advanced cancers. Study-wide findings and caveats: Expanded peripheral T cell antigen specificity was not determined. Both blood CD4+ and CD8+ T cells showed clonal growth by week 6 at 0.1 to 3.0 mg/kg. CD4+ T cells averaged fewer expanded clones than CD8+ T cells.

The assay was immunoSEQ multiplex PCR, and TCRdb's table has in-frame clones only and misses some. The sample consists of 62,000 or so clones, almost 85% of them appearing once. Patients were ruled out by autoimmune disease history or systemic immunosuppression. The sample was CD4+ or CD8+ T cells sorted from blood, taken in a trial of the OX40 agonist ivuxolimab. This receptor was obtained from an adult with an advanced solid tumor such as melanoma, head and neck, liver or kidney cancer.

This CDR3 is CASSRGTVDTDTQYF. The CDR3 bases are TGTGCCAGCAGCCGAGGGACAGTGGACACAGATACGCAGTATTTT. This rearrangement joins TRBV7-9 to TRBJ2-3, with 7 bases fitting TRBD1. The CDR3 has 15 amino acids. J gave up 2 bases and V 5 bases, and 7 bases lay outside the gene matches. CDR1 is SEHNR, CDR2 FQNEAQ, per germline (reference sequence).